The present TCR beta chain was sequenced within a study of shared clonotypes between healthy human individuals. V trimming: 5 bases; J trimming: 0 bases; junction bases outside the gene matches: 20. Germline values: CDR1 SGHVT, CDR2 SQSDAQ. This CDR3 region has 21 residues. This table comes from immunoSEQ multiplex PCR, and its TCRdb copy is limited to in-frame clones, with some not included. Among about 2,500,000 clones listed, approximately 90% were seen once. The origin of this receptor is a man aged 18 to 30 in good health. What was sequenced was naive CD4+ T cells sorted from blood. Noted subset: CD45RA+ positively selected. The rearrangement joins TRBV7-4 to TRBJ2-4, with TRBD1 matching over 9 bases. CDR3 sequence reads: CASSARGSAQGARGAKNIQYF. CDR3 coding DNA: TGTGCCAGCAGCGCCCGGGGGTCGGCACAGGGGGCAAGAGGAGCCAAAAACATTCAGTACTTC.